Listed below are T cell receptor beta chains from one sample, sequenced in a study of T cell repertoires in cytomegalovirus infection. For these TCRs, the target antigens are not known. TCRdb re-derived calls from the reads in MiXCR, one entry per CDR3 protein. This sample yields about 20,000 distinct CDR3 sequences, of which over 40% are seen a single time; approximately 94% belongs to the top ten. The specimen was CD8+ T cells from cultured PBMCs, collected from culture after CMV antigen stimulation. All receptors come from a human donor in good health (CMV status not recorded). Some clones in this sample may be carry-over from other donors' samples. The conserved cysteine and the conserved F or W are not part of the CDR3 here. Some rows mark clone size as missing; the rest say once, few, many or name a class of expanded clone.

V: TRBV7-6
J: TRBJ2-3
size: NA
CDR3: ASSGLAGGVSPYTQY

V: TRBV30
J: TRBJ1-2
size: NA
CDR3: AWSALRGNYGYT

V: TRBV7-6
J: TRBJ1-1
size: NA
CDR3: ASSPGQGGPAGAF

V: TRBV7-2
J: TRBJ1-5
size: few
CDR3: ASSPRETGRQPQH

V: TRBV28
J: TRBJ1-5
size: few
CDR3: ASSPLWGSYDGNQPQH

V: TRBV6-2/TRBV6-3
J: TRBJ2-7
size: NA
CDR3: ASRPTATYEQY

V: TRBV5-6
J: TRBJ2-7
size: NA
CDR3: ASSLGQSYEQY

V: TRBV7-6
J: TRBJ1-2
size: NA
CDR3: ASSSLGLRDGYT

V: TRBV12-3/TRBV12-4
J: TRBJ2-1
size: NA
CDR3: ASSFGQGVYNEQF

V: TRBV7-2
J: TRBJ2-1
size: few
CDR3: ASSLSGGFSYNEQF

V: TRBV9
J: TRBJ1-5
size: NA
CDR3: ASSSGQVSNQPQH

V: TRBV11-2
J: TRBJ2-3
size: NA
CDR3: ASSPSTDTQY

V: TRBV12-3/TRBV12-4
J: TRBJ2-1
size: NA
CDR3: ASSPQGGTYNEQF

V: TRBV7-2
J: TRBJ1-1
size: NA
CDR3: ASSATGNTEAF

V: TRBV7-8
J: TRBJ2-7
size: NA
CDR3: ASSYRTMSAYEQY

V: TRBV7-3
J: TRBJ1-1
size: once
CDR3: ASSLTGRGNTEAF

V: TRBV4-1
J: TRBJ2-5
size: NA
CDR3: ANSQARTGGRETQY

V: TRBV28
J: TRBJ1-4
size: NA
CDR3: ASSGQGNNEKLF

V: TRBV5-5
J: TRBJ1-6
size: few
CDR3: ASSYEGQRNSPLH

V: TRBV12-3/TRBV12-4
J: TRBJ2-2
size: NA
CDR3: ACSFSGTANTGELF

V: TRBV4-1
J: TRBJ2-5
size: NA
CDR3: ASSRRTGGDLETQY

V: TRBV7-2
J: TRBJ1-1
size: NA
CDR3: ASSLLGANTEAF

V: TRBV7-6
J: TRBJ1-1
size: NA
CDR3: ASSPTSTGHTEAF

V: TRBV7-8
J: TRBJ2-3
size: NA
CDR3: ASSSPGATDTQY

V: TRBV4-3
J: TRBJ2-3
size: few
CDR3: ASSQDRGGADTQY

V: TRBV30
J: TRBJ2-6
size: NA
CDR3: AWMVTGANVLT

V: TRBV29-1
J: TRBJ2-3
size: few
CDR3: SVDGDTFTDTQY

V: TRBV7-2
J: TRBJ2-7
size: NA
CDR3: ASSLVGAGPGDEQY

V: TRBV5-5
J: TRBJ1-1
size: few
CDR3: ASSLDGGGTYEAF

V: TRBV7-2
J: TRBJ2-7
size: NA
CDR3: ASSSYSGTYEQY

V: TRBV11-2
J: TRBJ2-4
size: NA
CDR3: ASSFDADIQY

V: TRBV20-1
J: TRBJ2-5
size: NA
CDR3: SAPWTESETQY

V: TRBV6-2/TRBV6-3
J: TRBJ2-7
size: few
CDR3: ASSTGTGGEQY

V: TRBV7-9
J: TRBJ2-7
size: NA
CDR3: ASSTSAREQY

V: TRBV4-1
J: TRBJ1-1
size: NA
CDR3: ASSHPDRVSSPEAF

V: TRBV4-1
J: TRBJ1-2
size: NA
CDR3: ASSQGGGGYGYT

V: TRBV12-3/TRBV12-4
J: TRBJ1-1
size: NA
CDR3: ASSLGGLGNTEAF

V: TRBV27
J: TRBJ1-2
size: once
CDR3: ASSLSTGNYGYT

V: TRBV7-9
J: TRBJ1-2
size: few
CDR3: ASSQQAGTGGLGYT

V: TRBV20-1
J: TRBJ2-1
size: NA
CDR3: SAREFRTSGRGGQDEQF

V: TRBV7-2
J: TRBJ1-2
size: NA
CDR3: ASSLASRGYT

V: TRBV4-3
J: TRBJ1-1
size: NA
CDR3: ASSQGRGWYPMNTEAF

V: TRBV7-6
J: TRBJ1-6
size: once
CDR3: ASSGQNNSPLH

V: TRBV6-5
J: TRBJ1-1
size: NA
CDR3: ASSWGTGMANTEAF

V: TRBV20-1
J: TRBJ1-2
size: few
CDR3: SVPGRGVYGYT

V: TRBV5-5
J: TRBJ1-6
size: NA
CDR3: ASTTSGTYNSPLH